One sample yielded the 24 T cell receptor beta chains listed below, sequenced in a study of CD8 T cells in ankylosing spondylitis. General study results and limits: Ankylosing spondylitis blood appeared to be characterized by a TCR beta motif of roughly eight highly homologous variants.

The antigens these receptors bind are not known. Each CDR3 protein is one row after TCRdb ran MiXCR on the 5' RACE reads. The repertoire consists of 250,000 to 350,000 distinct CDR3 sequences, with approximately 8% occurring once and the leading ten covering less than 15%. Sequencing was done on a sample of blood, either unsorted or a sorted T cell fraction (not recorded which). These receptors came from a male donor with ankylosing spondylitis.

This clonotype was picked up many times. V is TRBV2 and J is TRBJ1-5; TRBD1 is a possible D gene (6 bases). V shed 9 bases and J shed 1 base, with 13 bases lying between them. This CDR3 is built from 14 residues. Germline CDR1 SNHLY, CDR2 FYNNEI. This CDR3 reads CASGWGASNQPQHF. The DNA of the CDR3 is TGTGCCAGTGGATGGGGGGCGAGCAATCAGCCCCAGCATTTT.

This clonotype has a count of ten or more. The rearrangement joins TRBV7-3 to TRBJ2-2; D unclear. The CDR3 loop spans 13 amino acids. The germline V gene has CDR1 SGHTA and CDR2 FQGTGA. V dropped 4 bases and J dropped 5 bases, with 8 bases sitting between them. CDR3 nucleotide sequence: TGTGCCAGCAGCTCCCAGCCGACCGGGGAGCTGTTTTTT. It yields the protein CASSSQPTGELFF.

This clonotype turned up a few times. The chain recombines TRBV10-3 with TRBJ1-2; possibly TRBD1 for D (6 bases). This CDR3 is 12 amino acids long. V was trimmed by 4 bases and J by 3 bases, leaving 6 bases between them. Germline V gives CDR1 ENHRY, CDR2 SYGVKD. CDR3 nucleotide sequence: TGTGCCATCAGTGGACAGGACTATGGCTACACCTTC. It codes for CAISGQDYGYTF.

In this sample, this clonotype turned up a few times. J is TRBJ1-2 and V is TRBV12-3 or TRBV12-4; D gene uncertain. V was clipped by 2 bases and J by 7 bases, with 8 bases between them. CDR3 length: 12 amino acids. The DNA of the CDR3 is TGTGCCAGCAGTTTAAGGCCGTCTGGCTACACCTTC. Its protein product is CASSLRPSGYTF.

This clonotype was seen a few times. The rearrangement uses TRBV11-1 and TRBJ2-2; 11 bases fit TRBD2. This CDR3 comprises 18 residues. In germline, CDR1 is SGHAT, CDR2 FQDESV (reference sequence). V trimming: 1 base; J trimming: 3 bases; junction bases outside the gene matches: 7. Written as DNA, the CDR3 is TGTGCCAGCAGCTTAGGGGTAGCGGGAGGGTCGGACACCGGGGAGCTGTTTTTT. Translating it yields CASSLGVAGGSDTGELFF.

The V and J genes are TRBV4-1 and TRBJ2-7; 7 bases agree with TRBD2. CDR1 MGHRA and CDR2 YSYEKL come from the germline V gene. Trimming removed 0 bases from V and 0 bases from J; junction bases left unmatched: 5. The CDR3 has 16 amino acids. The DNA of the CDR3 is TGCGCCAGCAGCCAAGACCTAGCGGTCAGCTCCTACGAGCAGTACTTC. This encodes CASSQDLAVSSYEQYF.

This clonotype was seen repeatedly, ten times or more. This chain connects TRBV18 to TRBJ1-2; no clear D. The CDR3 has 12 residues. V lost 5 bases and J lost 5, with 9 bases in between. Germline V gene sequence: CDR1 KGHSH, CDR2 LQKENI. This chain's CDR3 is CASSTEAYGYTF. The CDR3 nucleotides are TGTGCCAGCTCAACGGAGGCGTATGGCTACACCTTC.

This clonotype showed up just a few times. The chain recombines TRBV27 with TRBJ1-1, with 11 bases fitting TRBD1. Germline V gene lookup returns CDR1 MNHEY and CDR2 SMNVEV (reference sequence). Unmatched junction bases numbered 8, after V lost 5 bases and J lost 0 bases. This CDR3 region has 17 residues. CDR3: CASSRRTGGLMNTEAFF. The DNA of the CDR3 is TGTGCCAGCAGTCGACGGACAGGGGGCTTGATGAACACTGAAGCTTTCTTT.

This clonotype was seen many times. The junction and the germline gene differ at one end; a read error may be behind it. The chain links TRBV12-3 or TRBV12-4 to TRBJ1-5; no firm D call. This CDR3 is built from 12 residues. CDR3 region: CASSLGNQPQHF. The CDR3 DNA is TGTGCCAGCAGCTTAGGGAATCAGCCCCAGCATTTT.

This clonotype was recorded a few times. The chain carries TRBV4-1 and TRBJ2-7; possibly TRBD1 or TRBD2 for D (5 bases each). The germline V gene encodes CDR1 MGHRA and CDR2 YSYEKL. V shed 4 bases and J shed 4 bases, with 11 bases lying between them. The CDR3 covers 13 residues. CDR3 nucleotides: TGCGCCAGCAGCCCCCGGGACCCTTACGAGCAGTACTTC. It encodes CASSPRDPYEQYF.

This clonotype was seen ten or more times. The CDR3 DNA reads as TGTGCCATCAGTGATTCTGGTTTCTCTGGGGCCAACGTCCTGACTTTC. Protein: CAISDSGFSGANVLTF. The chain joins TRBV10-3 to TRBJ2-6, with no clear D. The CDR3 has 16 amino acids. CDR1 ENHRY and CDR2 SYGVKD come from the germline V gene. V gave up 3 bases and J gave up 0 bases, with 9 bases separating them.

The CDR3 DNA sequence: TGTGCCAGCAGCCAAGGACAGGGGCGACCCTACGAGCAGTACTTC. Translated, it gives CASSQGQGRPYEQYF. This chain joins TRBV11-2 and TRBJ2-7; 9 nucleotides line up with TRBD1. CDR1 is SGHAT and CDR2 is FQNNGV in the germline V gene. This CDR3 spans 15 amino acids. With V trimmed by 5 bases and J by 2 bases, 7 bases remained unmatched. Drawing the rest from reference TRBV11-2 and TRBJ2-7, the complete variable domain is EAGVAQSPRYKIIEKRQSVAFWCNPISGHATLYWYQQILGQGPKLLIQFQNNGVVDDSQLPKDRFSAERLKGVDSTLKIQPAKLEDSAVYLCASSQGQGRPYEQYFGPGTRLTVT.

This clonotype showed up many times. J is TRBJ1-2 and V is TRBV7-9, with D hard to call. CDR1 SEHNR and CDR2 FQNEAQ come from the germline V gene (reference sequence). The germline V and J ends were trimmed by 5 bases and 8 bases, with 9 bases remaining between them. The CDR3 sequence is 11 residues long. The CDR3 DNA is TGTGCCAGCAGCCTGGATCAGGGCTACACCTTC. It specifies CASSLDQGYTF.

The sample holds a few counts of this clonotype. The rearrangement uses TRBV28 and TRBJ1-2, with D unresolved. Germline V CDR1 and CDR2: MDHEN, SYDVKM. V dropped 6 bases and J dropped 4 bases, with 18 bases sitting between them. This CDR3 comprises 15 residues. In nucleotides, the CDR3 is TGTGCCAGCAGCGCCCCCGCCCAGTTTTCCTATGGCTACACCTTC. Its protein is CASSAPAQFSYGYTF.

This clonotype was seen a handful of times. This chain links TRBV3-1 with TRBJ2-5; TRBD2 aligns across 10 bases. The CDR3 loop spans 16 amino acids. CDR1 and CDR2 (germline): LGHDT, YNNKEL (reference sequence). Trimming cost V 4 bases and J 5 bases; bases outside gene matches: 10. CDR3 sequence (DNA): TGTGCCAGCAGCCGAGCTCTAGCGGGAGCGGGGGAGACCCAGTACTTC. Protein product: CASSRALAGAGETQYF.

This clonotype has just a few counts. CDR3: CASRASGRTYNEQFF. In DNA form, the CDR3 reads TGTGCCAGCAGGGCTAGCGGGAGAACCTACAATGAGCAGTTCTTC. The rearrangement links TRBV12-3 or TRBV12-4 to TRBJ2-1, with 10 bases that match TRBD2. The CDR3 spans 15 residues. V lost 6 bases to trimming and J lost 2 bases; unmatched junction nucleotides: 4.

The sample holds a few counts of this clonotype. For the CDR3, the DNA is TGTGCCATCAGCGGGGAAAGCAATCAGCCCCAGCATTTT. Its protein product is CAISGESNQPQHF. The chain recombines TRBV10-3 with TRBJ1-5; D uncertain. Germline assignment: CDR1 ENHRY and CDR2 SYGVKD. With 6 bases removed from V and 1 base from J, the gap between germline ends came to 7 bases. CDR3 length equals 13 residues.

This chain links TRBV18 with TRBJ1-2, with 9 bases that match TRBD1. CDR1 is KGHSH, CDR2 LQKENI, per germline. Germline trimming cut 6 bases from V and 3 bases from J; bases unmatched to any gene: 2. The length of the CDR3 is 13 residues. The CDR3 bases are TGTGCCAGCTCCCGACAGGGGGACTATGGCTACACCTTC. Its protein is CASSRQGDYGYTF.

This clonotype was seen only a few times. V is TRBV11-2 and J is TRBJ2-4; D not certain. CDR1 is SGHAT, CDR2 FQNNGV, per germline. The V end lost 7 bases, the J end lost 4 bases, and 14 bases lay between the germline ends. The CDR3 contains 14 residues. The CDR3 nucleotides read TGTGCCAGCACCCCCGGTATAGGGAAAAACATTCAGTACTTC. Encoded protein: CASTPGIGKNIQYF.

About this clonotype itself: Possible read error: a much larger clone is one base away. The gene calls are TRBV3-1 and TRBJ2-1; 9 bases match TRBD2. Germline lookup yields CDR1 LGHDT and CDR2 YNNKEL (reference sequence). CDR3 length: 17 residues. CDR3 coding DNA: TGTTCCAGCAGCCCGACTAGCGGAGTAAGCTCCTACAATGAGCAGTTCTTC. It translates to CSSSPTSGVSSYNEQFF.

This clonotype was seen more than once but under ten times. J is TRBJ2-3 and V is TRBV20-1; TRBD2 agrees at 12 bases. Germline CDR1 DFQATT, CDR2 SNEGSKA (reference sequence). The CDR3 is made up of 13 amino acids. J lost 6 bases, V lost 6 bases, and 4 bases had no gene match. The CDR3 spells CSAPTSGSDTQYF. The CDR3 nucleotides read TGCAGTGCGCCGACTAGCGGGAGTGATACGCAGTATTTT.

The sample holds a few counts of this clonotype. The chain recombines TRBV2 with TRBJ1-5; 7 nucleotides agree with TRBD1. V lost 5 bases to trimming and J lost 5 bases; unmatched junction nucleotides: 3. CDR1 is SNHLY, CDR2 FYNNEI, per germline. This CDR3 is 13 amino acids long. DNA for the CDR3: TGTGCCAGCAGTCGACAGGGTGATCAGCCCCAGCATTTT. Protein: CASSRQGDQPQHF.

This clonotype was counted a few times. V and J are TRBV12-3 or TRBV12-4 and TRBJ2-7; 8 positions agree with TRBD2. The V and J ends lost 5 bases and 7 bases, in that order; junction bases with no gene match: 10. This CDR3 has 14 residues. The CDR3 DNA reads as TGTGCCAGCAGTCCTAGCGGGTCTCCTGAGGAGCAGTACTTC. Protein product: CASSPSGSPEEQYF.

This clonotype turned up a few times. The chain couples TRBV20-1 to TRBJ2-7, with D perhaps matching TRBD2 (6 bases). V lost 4 bases to trimming and J lost 2 bases, with 21 bases between them. The CDR3 length is 16 residues. CDR1 and CDR2 (germline): DFQATT, SNEGSKA (reference sequence). The CDR3 reads CSAIPSRDSPPYEQYF. CDR3 coding DNA: TGCAGTGCTATCCCTAGTAGGGACTCCCCTCCCTACGAGCAGTACTTC.